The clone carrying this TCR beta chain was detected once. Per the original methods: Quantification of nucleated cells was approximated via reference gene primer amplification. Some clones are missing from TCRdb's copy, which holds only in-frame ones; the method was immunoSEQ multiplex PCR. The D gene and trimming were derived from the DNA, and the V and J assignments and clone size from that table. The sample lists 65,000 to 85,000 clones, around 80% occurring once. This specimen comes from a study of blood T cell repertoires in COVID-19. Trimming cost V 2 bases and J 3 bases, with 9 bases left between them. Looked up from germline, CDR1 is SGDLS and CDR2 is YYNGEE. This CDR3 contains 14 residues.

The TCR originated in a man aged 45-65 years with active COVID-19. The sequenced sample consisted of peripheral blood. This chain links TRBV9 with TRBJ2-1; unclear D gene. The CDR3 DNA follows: TGTGCCAGCAGCGTGGGTAGCCTCTACAATGAGCAGTTCTTC. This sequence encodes CASSVGSLYNEQFF.